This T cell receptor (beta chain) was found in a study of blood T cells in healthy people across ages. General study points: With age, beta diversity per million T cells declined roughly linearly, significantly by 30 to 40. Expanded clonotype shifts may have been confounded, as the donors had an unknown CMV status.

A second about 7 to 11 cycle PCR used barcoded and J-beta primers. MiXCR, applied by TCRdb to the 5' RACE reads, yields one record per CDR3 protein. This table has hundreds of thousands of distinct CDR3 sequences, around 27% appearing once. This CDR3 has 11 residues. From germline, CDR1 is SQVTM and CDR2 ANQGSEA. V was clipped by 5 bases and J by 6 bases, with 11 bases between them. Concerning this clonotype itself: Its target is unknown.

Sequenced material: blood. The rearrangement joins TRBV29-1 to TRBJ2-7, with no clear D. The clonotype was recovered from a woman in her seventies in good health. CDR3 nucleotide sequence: TGCAGCGTTCTTAGAGGTGTCGAGCAGTACTTC. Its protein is CSVLRGVEQYF.